The 16 T cell receptor beta chains presented below share a single source sample, sequenced in a study of blood T cells in healthy people across ages. The second PCR ran roughly 7 to 11 cycles with a sample-barcoded 5' primer and J-beta primers. TCRdb re-called the 5' RACE reads with MiXCR, one entry per CDR3 protein. Here the sample spans around 1,500,000 distinct CDR3 sequences, about 28% being singletons. What was sequenced was blood. Receptor source: a woman younger than 45 in good health.

This chain uses TRBV6-2 or TRBV6-3 with TRBJ2-6; unclear D gene. Germline-derived CDR1 and CDR2 are MNHEY and SVGEGT. Trimming removed 2 bases at V and 2 bases at J, with 10 bases between. The CDR3 extends over 16 amino acids. The CDR3 region is CASSYGSATGANVLTF. CDR3 DNA: TGTGCCAGCAGTTACGGATCGGCAACTGGGGCCAACGTCCTGACTTTC.

The chain joins TRBV5-5 to TRBJ1-2; 8 nucleotides agree with TRBD1. Germline V gene sequence: CDR1 SGHKS, CDR2 YYEKEE (reference sequence). Trimming cost V 2 bases and J 6 bases; bases outside gene matches: 9. The CDR3 runs 15 residues. The CDR3: CASSFRFRGRDGYTF. CDR3 coding DNA: TGTGCCAGCAGCTTTCGCTTCAGGGGGCGGGATGGCTACACCTTC.

This chain links TRBV18 with TRBJ2-3; TRBD2 agrees at 9 bases. CDR1 and CDR2 from the germline V gene are KGHSH and LQKENI. The CDR3 is made up of 14 amino acids. Trimming at V came to 3 bases and at J to 8 bases, leaving 6 bases not matched to a gene. CDR3 in amino acids: CASSPPGLAVTQYF. CDR3 DNA sequence: TGTGCCAGCTCACCTCCGGGACTAGCAGTTACGCAGTATTTT.

This clonotype was found many times. V is TRBV5-1 and J is TRBJ2-1, with TRBD2 identical over 11 bases. Germline values: CDR1 SGHRS, CDR2 YFSETQ. The ends lost 4 bases at V and 3 bases at J; junction bases unmatched: 12. The CDR3 spans 18 residues. CDR3 sequence reads: CASSPSRSGGAFYNEQFF. The CDR3 DNA follows: TGCGCCAGCAGCCCCTCTCGTAGCGGGGGGGCCTTCTACAATGAGCAGTTCTTC.

This clonotype was detected ten times or more. V and J are TRBV7-2 and TRBJ1-5, with 9 positions matching TRBD1. This CDR3 spans 15 amino acids. Germline CDR1 is SGHTA and CDR2 is FQGNSA. V was clipped by 4 bases and J by 3 bases; unmatched bases: 4. Here the CDR3 DNA reads TGTGCCAGCAGCTCCCGGACAGGGGTCAATCAGCCCCAGCATTTT. Its translation: CASSSRTGVNQPQHF.

V is TRBV12-3 or TRBV12-4 and J is TRBJ1-6; weak D call: TRBD1 (5 bases). V was trimmed by 5 bases and J by 8 bases, leaving 13 bases between them. This CDR3 has 14 amino acids. The CDR3 DNA is TGTGCCAGCAGTCTTCAGGGTTTCGATTCACCCCTCCACTTT. Its translation: CASSLQGFDSPLHF.

This clonotype has a single count. A much larger clone lies a single base off, so this may be a read error. V and J are TRBV7-2 and TRBJ2-3, with TRBD2 matching over 8 bases. This CDR3 is 15 amino acids long. V gave up 5 bases and J gave up 1 base; unmatched junction bases: 5. Looked up from germline, CDR1 is SGHTA and CDR2 is FQGNSA. The CDR3 protein is CTSSQGLAGTDTQYF. Here the CDR3 DNA reads TGTACCAGCAGCCAAGGACTAGCTGGCACAGATACGCAGTATTTT.

The chain uses TRBV5-1 and TRBJ2-3; TRBD2 matches at 7 bases. The CDR3 spans 17 residues. Germline-derived CDR1 and CDR2 are SGHRS and YFSETQ. Trimming took 0 bases from V and 4 from J; bases not matched to a gene: 11. The CDR3 sequence is CASSLGRLAPEADTQYF. In nucleotides, the CDR3 is TGCGCCAGCAGCTTGGGTAGACTAGCTCCCGAGGCAGATACGCAGTATTTT.

This clonotype was observed a few times. V gene TRBV5-1 combines with J gene TRBJ2-1; TRBD1 or TRBD2 may be the D gene (5 bases each). This CDR3 spans 14 amino acids. V was clipped by 3 bases and J by 5 bases, with 12 bases between them. Germline CDR1 is SGHRS and CDR2 is YFSETQ. Here the CDR3 reads CASSSGTQDNEQFF. CDR3 DNA: TGCGCCAGCAGCTCCGGGACGCAGGACAATGAGCAGTTCTTC.

V is TRBV5-1 and J is TRBJ1-6; 7 bases fit TRBD1. Germline loops: CDR1 SGHRS, CDR2 YFSETQ. V lost 4 bases, J lost 6 bases, and 13 bases stayed unmatched. The CDR3 runs 17 residues. This CDR3 reads CASSLDRDSLPNSPLHF. CDR3 bases: TGCGCCAGCAGCCTCGACCGGGACAGTCTCCCTAATTCACCCCTCCACTTT. The whole variable domain, filled in from reference TRBV5-1 and TRBJ1-6, reads KAGVTQTPRYLIKTRGQQVTLSCSPISGHRSVSWYQQTPGQGLQFLFEYFSETQRNKGNFPGRFSGRQFSNSRSEMNVSTLELGDSALYLCASSLDRDSLPNSPLHFGNGTRLTVT.

This clonotype was seen a handful of times. This sequence joins TRBV7-6 and TRBJ2-5, with 8 bases lining up with TRBD2. The CDR3 runs to 18 residues. J lost 11 bases, V lost 1 base, and 21 bases had no gene match. Germline V gene sequence: CDR1 SGHVS, CDR2 FNYEAQ. CDR3 DNA: TGTGCCAGCAGCTTAGTGGCCAACGCGGGAGGTTCTTCTAATGAGCAGTACTTC. Amino acids: CASSLVANAGGSSNEQYF.

This clonotype was recorded a few times. Being one base from a much bigger clone, this may be a read error. The chain recombines TRBV4-2 with TRBJ2-7, with TRBD2 matching over 7 bases. Germline V lookup: CDR1 LGHNA, CDR2 YNFKEQ. This CDR3 region has 16 residues. The CDR3 region has the DNA TGTGCCAGCAGCCAATCCGAGCGCGGGGGAACGAGGGAGCGGTACTTC. Its protein is CASSQSERGGTRERYF.

This clonotype was detected many times. The rearrangement uses TRBV5-1 and TRBJ2-1, with 10 bases identical to TRBD2. In germline, CDR1 is SGHRS, CDR2 YFSETQ. This CDR3 is 15 amino acids long. After removal of 4 bases from V and 7 bases from J, the junction contained 8 bases not matched to a gene. CDR3 nucleotides: TGCGCCAGCAGCCCTCGAGCGGGGGGGCCAAATGAGCAGTTCTTC. Its protein product is CASSPRAGGPNEQFF.

The chain combines TRBV20-1 with TRBJ1-1, with D unresolved. Trimming pared 5 bases from V and 4 bases from J, leaving 8 bases between. CDR1 and CDR2 (germline): DFQATT, SNEGSKA (reference sequence). The CDR3 loop spans 11 amino acids. The CDR3 coding sequence is TGCAGTGCTCGTCTTGGCACTGAAGCTTTCTTT. Its protein is CSARLGTEAFF.

There are many counts of this clonotype. The V and J genes are TRBV7-2 and TRBJ2-5; D unclear. Germline V gene sequence: CDR1 SGHTA, CDR2 FQGNSA. There are 14 residues in the CDR3. V lost 2 bases and J 4 bases, leaving 11 bases between the germline ends. CDR3 nucleotides: TGTGCCAGCAGCTTATTTATCGGCGGAGAGACCCAGTACTTC. This sequence encodes CASSLFIGGETQYF.

The J gene is TRBJ1-5, the V gene TRBV6-2 or TRBV6-3, with D tentatively TRBD1 (5 bases). Trimming removed 0 bases at V and 7 bases at J, with 10 bases between. The germline V gene has CDR1 MNHEY and CDR2 SVGEGT. The CDR3 is made up of 14 amino acids. CDR3 DNA sequence: TGTGCCAGCAGTTACTCGGGGGGGTTACAGCCCCAGCATTTT. It is translated as CASSYSGGLQPQHF.